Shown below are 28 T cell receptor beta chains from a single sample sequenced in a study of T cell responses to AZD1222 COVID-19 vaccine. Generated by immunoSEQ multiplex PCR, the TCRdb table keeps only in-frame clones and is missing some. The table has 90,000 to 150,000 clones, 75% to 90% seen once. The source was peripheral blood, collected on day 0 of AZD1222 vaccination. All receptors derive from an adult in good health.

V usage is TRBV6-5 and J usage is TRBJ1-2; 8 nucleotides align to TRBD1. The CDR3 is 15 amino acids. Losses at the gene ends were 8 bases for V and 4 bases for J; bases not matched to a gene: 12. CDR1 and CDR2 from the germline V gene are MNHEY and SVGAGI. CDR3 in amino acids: CASQPRTGPRYGYTF. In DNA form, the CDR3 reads TGTGCCAGCCAACCACGGACAGGGCCCCGCTATGGCTACACCTTC.

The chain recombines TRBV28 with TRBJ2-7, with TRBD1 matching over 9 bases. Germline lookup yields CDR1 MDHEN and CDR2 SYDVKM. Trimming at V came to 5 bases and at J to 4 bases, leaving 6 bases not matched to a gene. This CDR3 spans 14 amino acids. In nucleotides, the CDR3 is TGTGCCAGCAGTCCGGGGACAGGGAGGTACGAGCAGTACTTC. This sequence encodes CASSPGTGRYEQYF.

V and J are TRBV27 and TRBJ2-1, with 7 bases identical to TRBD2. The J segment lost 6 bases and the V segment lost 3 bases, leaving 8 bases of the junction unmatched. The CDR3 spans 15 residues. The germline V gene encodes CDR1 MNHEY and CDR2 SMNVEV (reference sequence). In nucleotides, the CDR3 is TGTGCCAGCAGTTTTCTGGCGGGAGCGGGCAATGAGCAGTTCTTC. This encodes CASSFLAGAGNEQFF.

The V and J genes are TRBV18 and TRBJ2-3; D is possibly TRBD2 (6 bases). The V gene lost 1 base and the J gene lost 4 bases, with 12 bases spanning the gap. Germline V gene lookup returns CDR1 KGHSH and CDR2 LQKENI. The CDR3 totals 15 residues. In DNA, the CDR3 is TGTGCCAGCTCACCACTGAGCGGGCGGTCAGATACGCAGTATTTT. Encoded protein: CASSPLSGRSDTQYF. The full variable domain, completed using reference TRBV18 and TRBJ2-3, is NAGVMQNPRHLVRRRGQEARLRCSPMKGHSHVYWYRQLPEEGLKFMVYLQKENIIDESGMPKERFSAEFPKEGPSILRIQQVVRGDSAAYFCASSPLSGRSDTQYFGPGTRLTVL.

The CDR3 coding sequence is TGTGCCAGTAGTATTAACAGGGAGACAGAGCAGTACTTC. Its translation is CASSINRETEQYF. This chain links TRBV19 with TRBJ2-7; a weak D match, TRBD1 (6 bases). Germline CDR1 reads LNHDA; CDR2 reads SQIVND (reference sequence). The CDR3 has 13 residues. The V and J ends lost 3 bases and 7 bases respectively, with 13 bases between them.

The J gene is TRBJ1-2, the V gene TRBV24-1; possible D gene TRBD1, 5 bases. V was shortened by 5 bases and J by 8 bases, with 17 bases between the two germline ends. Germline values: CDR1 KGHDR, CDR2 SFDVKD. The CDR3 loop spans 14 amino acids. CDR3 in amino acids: CATSVGASTHGYTF. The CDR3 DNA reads TGTGCCACCAGTGTAGGGGCGTCTACTCACGGCTACACCTTC.

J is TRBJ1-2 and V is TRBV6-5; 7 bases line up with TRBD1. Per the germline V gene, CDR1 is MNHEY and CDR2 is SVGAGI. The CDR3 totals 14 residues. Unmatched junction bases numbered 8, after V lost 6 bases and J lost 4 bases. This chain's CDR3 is CASRWGQTSYGYTF. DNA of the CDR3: TGTGCCAGCAGATGGGGACAGACAAGCTATGGCTACACCTTC.

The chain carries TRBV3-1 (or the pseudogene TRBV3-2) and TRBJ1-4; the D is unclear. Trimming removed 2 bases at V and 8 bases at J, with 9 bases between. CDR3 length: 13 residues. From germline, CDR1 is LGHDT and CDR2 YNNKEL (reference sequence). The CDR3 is CASSQRGGEKLFF. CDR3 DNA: TGTGCCAGCAGCCAACGGGGAGGCGAAAAACTGTTTTTT.

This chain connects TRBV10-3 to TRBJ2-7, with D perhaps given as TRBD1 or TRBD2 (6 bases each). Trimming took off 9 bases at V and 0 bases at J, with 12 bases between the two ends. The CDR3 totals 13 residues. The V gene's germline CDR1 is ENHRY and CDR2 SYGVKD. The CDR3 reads CAISGGSSYEQYF. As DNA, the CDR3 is TGTGCCATTTCCGGGGGCAGCTCCTACGAGCAGTACTTC.

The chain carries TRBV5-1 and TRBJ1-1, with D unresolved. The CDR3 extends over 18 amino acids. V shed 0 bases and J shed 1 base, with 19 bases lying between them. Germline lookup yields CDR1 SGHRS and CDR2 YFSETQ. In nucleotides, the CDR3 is TGCGCCAGCAGCTTGGTCCCTATAACAGTTCCCCAGAACACTGAAGCTTTCTTT. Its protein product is CASSLVPITVPQNTEAFF.

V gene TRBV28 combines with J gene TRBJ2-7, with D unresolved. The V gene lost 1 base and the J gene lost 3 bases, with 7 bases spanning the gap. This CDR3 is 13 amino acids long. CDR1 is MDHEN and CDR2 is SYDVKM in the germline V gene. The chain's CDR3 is CASSLSWVYEQYF. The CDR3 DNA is TGTGCCAGCAGTTTATCCTGGGTCTACGAGCAGTACTTC.

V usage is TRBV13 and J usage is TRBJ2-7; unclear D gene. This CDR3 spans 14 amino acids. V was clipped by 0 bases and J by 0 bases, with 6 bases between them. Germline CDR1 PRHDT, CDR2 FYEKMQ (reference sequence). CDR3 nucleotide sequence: TGTGCCAGCAGCTTAGGGGCTAGCTCCTACGAGCAGTACTTC. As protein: CASSLGASSYEQYF. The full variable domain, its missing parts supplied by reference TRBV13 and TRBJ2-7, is AAGVIQSPRHLIKEKRETATLKCYPIPRHDTVYWYQQGPGQDPQFLISFYEKMQSDKGSIPDRFSAQQFSDYHSELNMSSLELGDSALYFCASSLGASSYEQYFGPGTRLTVT.

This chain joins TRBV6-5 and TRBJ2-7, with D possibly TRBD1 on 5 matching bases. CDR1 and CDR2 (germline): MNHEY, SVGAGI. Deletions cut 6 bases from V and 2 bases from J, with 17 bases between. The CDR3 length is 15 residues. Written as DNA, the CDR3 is TGTGCCAGCAGCTCCGTCCCCCCAGGGACCTACGAGCAGTACTTC. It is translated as CASSSVPPGTYEQYF.

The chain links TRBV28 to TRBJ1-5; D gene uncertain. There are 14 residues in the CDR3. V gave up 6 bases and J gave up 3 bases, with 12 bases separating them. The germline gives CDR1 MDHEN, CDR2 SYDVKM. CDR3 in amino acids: CASSGRPPNQPQHF. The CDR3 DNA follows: TGTGCCAGCAGCGGGAGACCGCCCAATCAGCCCCAGCATTTT.

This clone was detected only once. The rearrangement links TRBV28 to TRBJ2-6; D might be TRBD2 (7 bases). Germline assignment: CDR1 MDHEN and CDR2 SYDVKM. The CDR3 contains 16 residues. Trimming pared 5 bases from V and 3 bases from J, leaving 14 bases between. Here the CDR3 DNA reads TGTGCCAGCAGTCCCGGGGGGCGGGTTGGGGCCAACGTCCTGACTTTC. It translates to CASSPGGRVGANVLTF.

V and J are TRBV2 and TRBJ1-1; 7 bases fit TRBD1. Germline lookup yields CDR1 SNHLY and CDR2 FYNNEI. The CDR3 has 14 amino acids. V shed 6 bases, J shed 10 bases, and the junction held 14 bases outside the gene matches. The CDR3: CASSILGQAFGAFF. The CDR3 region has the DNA TGTGCCAGCAGCATACTAGGACAGGCTTTCGGAGCTTTCTTT. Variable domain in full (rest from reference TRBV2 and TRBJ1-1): EPEVTQTPSHQVTQMGQEVILRCVPISNHLYFYWYRQILGQKVEFLVSFYNNEISEKSEIFDDQFSVERPDGSNFTLKIRSTKLEDSAMYFCASSILGQAFGAFFGQGTRLTVV.

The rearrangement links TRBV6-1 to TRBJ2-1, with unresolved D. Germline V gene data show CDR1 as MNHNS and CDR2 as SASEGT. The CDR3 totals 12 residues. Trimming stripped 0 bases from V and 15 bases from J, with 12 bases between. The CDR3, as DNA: TGTGCCAGCAGTGAAGCCGGGCCTTACTTGTTCTTC. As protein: CASSEAGPYLFF.

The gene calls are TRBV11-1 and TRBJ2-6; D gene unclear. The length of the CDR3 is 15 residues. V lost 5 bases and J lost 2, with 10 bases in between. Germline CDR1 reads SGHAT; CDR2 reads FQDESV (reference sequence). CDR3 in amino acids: CASSLGIPGANVLTF. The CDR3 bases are TGTGCCAGCAGCCTAGGGATTCCTGGGGCCAACGTCCTGACTTTC.

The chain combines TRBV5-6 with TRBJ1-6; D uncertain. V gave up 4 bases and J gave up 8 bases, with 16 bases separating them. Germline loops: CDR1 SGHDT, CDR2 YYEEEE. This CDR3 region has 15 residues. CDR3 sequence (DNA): TGTGCCAGCAGCCGGGGAGAGGTCAACCATTCACCCCTCCACTTT. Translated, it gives CASSRGEVNHSPLHF.

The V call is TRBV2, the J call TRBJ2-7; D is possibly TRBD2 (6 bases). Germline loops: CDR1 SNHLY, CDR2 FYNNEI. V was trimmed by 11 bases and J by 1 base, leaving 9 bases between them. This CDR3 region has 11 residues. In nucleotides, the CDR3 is TGTGCCGGAGGGGCTTCCTACGAGCAGTACTTC. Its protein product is CAGGASYEQYF.

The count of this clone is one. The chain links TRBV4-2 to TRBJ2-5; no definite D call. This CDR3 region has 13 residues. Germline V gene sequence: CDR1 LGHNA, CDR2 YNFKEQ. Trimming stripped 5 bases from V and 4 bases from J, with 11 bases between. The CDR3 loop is CASSNRLRETQYF. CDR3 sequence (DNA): TGTGCCAGCAGCAACCGCCTCCGAGAGACCCAGTACTTC.

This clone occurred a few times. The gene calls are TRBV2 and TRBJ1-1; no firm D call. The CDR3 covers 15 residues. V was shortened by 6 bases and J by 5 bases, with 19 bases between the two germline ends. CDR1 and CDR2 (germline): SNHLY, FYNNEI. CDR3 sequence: CASSLLRGRLTEAFF. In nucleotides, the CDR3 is TGTGCCAGCAGCCTATTGCGGGGAAGATTGACTGAAGCTTTCTTT.

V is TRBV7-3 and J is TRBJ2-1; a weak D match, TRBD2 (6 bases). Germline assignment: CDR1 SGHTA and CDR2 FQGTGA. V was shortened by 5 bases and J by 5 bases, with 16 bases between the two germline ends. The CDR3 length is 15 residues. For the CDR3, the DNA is TGTGCCAGCAGCGCCAGCCGGGACTTCAACAATGAGCAGTTCTTC. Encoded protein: CASSASRDFNNEQFF.

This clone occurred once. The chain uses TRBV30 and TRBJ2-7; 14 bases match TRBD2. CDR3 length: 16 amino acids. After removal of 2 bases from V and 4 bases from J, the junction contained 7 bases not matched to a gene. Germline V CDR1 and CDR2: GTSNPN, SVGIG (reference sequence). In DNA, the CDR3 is TGTGCCTGGAGTCCCCGACTAGCGGGAGGGCCATACGAGCAGTACTTC. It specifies CAWSPRLAGGPYEQYF.

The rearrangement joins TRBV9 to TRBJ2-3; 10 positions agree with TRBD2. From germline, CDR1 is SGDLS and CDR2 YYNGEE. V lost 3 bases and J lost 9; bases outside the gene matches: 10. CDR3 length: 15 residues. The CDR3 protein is CASSASLAGEGTQYF. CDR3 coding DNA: TGTGCCAGCAGCGCCTCTCTAGCGGGAGAGGGGACGCAGTATTTT.

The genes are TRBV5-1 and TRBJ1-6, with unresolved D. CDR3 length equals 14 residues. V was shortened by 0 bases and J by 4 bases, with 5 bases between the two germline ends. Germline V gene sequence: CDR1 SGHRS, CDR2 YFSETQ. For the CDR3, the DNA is TGCGCCAGCAGCTTGGGAGGATATAATTCACCCCTCCACTTT. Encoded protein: CASSLGGYNSPLHF.

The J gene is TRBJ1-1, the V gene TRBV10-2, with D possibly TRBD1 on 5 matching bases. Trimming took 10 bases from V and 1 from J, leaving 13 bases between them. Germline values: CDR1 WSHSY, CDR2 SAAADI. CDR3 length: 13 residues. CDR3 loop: CATRGVQNTEAFF. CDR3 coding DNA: TGCGCCACCAGAGGGGTTCAGAACACTGAAGCTTTCTTT.

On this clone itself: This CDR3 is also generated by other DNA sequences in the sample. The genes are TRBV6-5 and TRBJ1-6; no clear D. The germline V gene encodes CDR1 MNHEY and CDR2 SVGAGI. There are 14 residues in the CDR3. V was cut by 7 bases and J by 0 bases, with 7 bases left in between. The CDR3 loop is CASTGSSYNSPLHF. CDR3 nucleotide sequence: TGTGCCAGCACGGGGAGCTCCTATAATTCACCCCTCCACTTT.